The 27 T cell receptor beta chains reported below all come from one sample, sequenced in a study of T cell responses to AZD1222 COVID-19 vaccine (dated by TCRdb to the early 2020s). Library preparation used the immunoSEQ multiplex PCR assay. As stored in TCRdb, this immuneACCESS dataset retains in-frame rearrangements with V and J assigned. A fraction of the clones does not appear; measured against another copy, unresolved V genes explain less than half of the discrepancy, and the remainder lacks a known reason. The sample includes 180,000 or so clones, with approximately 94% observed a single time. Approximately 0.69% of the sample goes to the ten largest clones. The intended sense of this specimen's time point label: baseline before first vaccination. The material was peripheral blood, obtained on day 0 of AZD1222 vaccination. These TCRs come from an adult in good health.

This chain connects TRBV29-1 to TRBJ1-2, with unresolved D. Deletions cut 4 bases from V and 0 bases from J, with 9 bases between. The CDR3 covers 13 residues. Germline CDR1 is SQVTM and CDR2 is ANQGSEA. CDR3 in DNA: TGCAGCGTTGTGGCCCGAGCTAACTATGGCTACACCTTC. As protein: CSVVARANYGYTF.

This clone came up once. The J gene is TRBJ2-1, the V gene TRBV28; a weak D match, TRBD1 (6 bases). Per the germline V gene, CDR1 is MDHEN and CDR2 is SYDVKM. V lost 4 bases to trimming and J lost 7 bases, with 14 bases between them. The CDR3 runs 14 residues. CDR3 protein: CASSSQGQRNEQFF. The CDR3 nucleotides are TGTGCCAGCAGTTCCCAGGGGCAGCGGAATGAGCAGTTCTTC.

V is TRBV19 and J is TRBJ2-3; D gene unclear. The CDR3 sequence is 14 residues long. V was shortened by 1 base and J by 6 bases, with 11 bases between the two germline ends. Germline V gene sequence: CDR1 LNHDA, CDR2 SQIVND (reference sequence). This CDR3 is CASSIGGPWDTQYF. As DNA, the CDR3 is TGTGCCAGTAGTATAGGTGGACCTTGGGATACGCAGTATTTT.

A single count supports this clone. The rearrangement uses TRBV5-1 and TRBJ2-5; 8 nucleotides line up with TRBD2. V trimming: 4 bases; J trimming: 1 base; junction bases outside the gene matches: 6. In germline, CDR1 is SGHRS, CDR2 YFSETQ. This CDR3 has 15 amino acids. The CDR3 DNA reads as TGCGCCAGCAGCACTAGCGGCACCTCCCAAGAGACCCAGTACTTC. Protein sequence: CASSTSGTSQETQYF.

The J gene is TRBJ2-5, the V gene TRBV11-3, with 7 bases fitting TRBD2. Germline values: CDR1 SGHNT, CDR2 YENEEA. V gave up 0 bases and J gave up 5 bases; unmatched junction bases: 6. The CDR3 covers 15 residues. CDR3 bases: TGTGCCAGCAGCTTAGAGGCGGGAGAGAGGGAGACCCAGTACTTC. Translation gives CASSLEAGERETQYF.

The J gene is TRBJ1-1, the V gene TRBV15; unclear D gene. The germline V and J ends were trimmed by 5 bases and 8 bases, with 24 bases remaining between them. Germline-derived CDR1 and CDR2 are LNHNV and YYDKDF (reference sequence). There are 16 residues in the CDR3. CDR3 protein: CATSEMSDSREVEAFF. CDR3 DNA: TGTGCCACCAGCGAAATGTCAGATAGTAGGGAGGTGGAAGCTTTCTTT.

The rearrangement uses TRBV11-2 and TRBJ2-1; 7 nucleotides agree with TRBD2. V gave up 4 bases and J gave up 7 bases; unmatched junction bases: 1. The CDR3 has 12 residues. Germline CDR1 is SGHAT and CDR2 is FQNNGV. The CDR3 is CASSSAGNEQFF. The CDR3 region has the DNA TGTGCCAGCAGCTCAGCGGGGAATGAGCAGTTCTTC.

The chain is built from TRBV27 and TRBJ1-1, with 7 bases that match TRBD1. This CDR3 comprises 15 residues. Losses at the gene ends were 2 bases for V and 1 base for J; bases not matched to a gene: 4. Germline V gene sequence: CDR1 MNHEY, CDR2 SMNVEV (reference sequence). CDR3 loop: CASSLSAGGNTEAFF. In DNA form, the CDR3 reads TGTGCCAGCAGTTTAAGTGCAGGGGGGAACACTGAAGCTTTCTTT.

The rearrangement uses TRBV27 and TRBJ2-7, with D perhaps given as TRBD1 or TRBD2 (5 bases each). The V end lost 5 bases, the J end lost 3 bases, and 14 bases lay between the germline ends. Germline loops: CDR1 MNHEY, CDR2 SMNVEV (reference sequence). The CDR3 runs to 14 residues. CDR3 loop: CASSPRDHIYEQYF. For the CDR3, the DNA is TGTGCCAGCAGTCCGAGGGACCACATCTACGAGCAGTACTTC.

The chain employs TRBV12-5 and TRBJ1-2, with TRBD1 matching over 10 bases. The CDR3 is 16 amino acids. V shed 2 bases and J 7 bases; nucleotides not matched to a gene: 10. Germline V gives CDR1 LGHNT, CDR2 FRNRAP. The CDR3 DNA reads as TGTGCTAGTGGTTTGCCCCCTGCGACAGGGGGCGGTGGCTACACCTTC. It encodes CASGLPPATGGGGYTF.

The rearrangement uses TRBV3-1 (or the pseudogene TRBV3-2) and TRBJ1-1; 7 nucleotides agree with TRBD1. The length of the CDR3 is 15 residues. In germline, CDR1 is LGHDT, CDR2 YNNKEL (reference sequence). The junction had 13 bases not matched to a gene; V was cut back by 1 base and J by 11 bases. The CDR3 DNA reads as TGTGCCAGCAGCCAAGTTTCGGGTCTAGGGACAGTGGCTTTCTTT. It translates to CASSQVSGLGTVAFF.

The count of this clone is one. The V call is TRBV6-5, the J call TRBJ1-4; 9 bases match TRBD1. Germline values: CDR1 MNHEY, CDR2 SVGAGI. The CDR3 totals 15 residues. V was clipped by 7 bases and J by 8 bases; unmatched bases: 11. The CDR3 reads CASNLASGQGEKLFF. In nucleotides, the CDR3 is TGTGCCAGCAACCTAGCATCGGGACAGGGCGAAAAACTGTTTTTT.

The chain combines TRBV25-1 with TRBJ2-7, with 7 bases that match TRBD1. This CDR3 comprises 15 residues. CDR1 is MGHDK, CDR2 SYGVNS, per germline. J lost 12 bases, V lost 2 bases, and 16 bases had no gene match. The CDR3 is CASSEGRTDREETYF. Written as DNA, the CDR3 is TGTGCCAGCAGTGAAGGGCGCACCGACAGGGAAGAAACGTACTTC.

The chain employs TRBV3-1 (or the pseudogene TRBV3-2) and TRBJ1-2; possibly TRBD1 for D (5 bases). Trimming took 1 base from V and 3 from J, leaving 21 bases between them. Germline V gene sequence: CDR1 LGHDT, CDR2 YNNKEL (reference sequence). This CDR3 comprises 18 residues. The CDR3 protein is CASSQVWRTRSRDYGYTF. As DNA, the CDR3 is TGTGCCAGCAGCCAAGTATGGAGGACACGATCGAGGGACTATGGCTACACCTTC.

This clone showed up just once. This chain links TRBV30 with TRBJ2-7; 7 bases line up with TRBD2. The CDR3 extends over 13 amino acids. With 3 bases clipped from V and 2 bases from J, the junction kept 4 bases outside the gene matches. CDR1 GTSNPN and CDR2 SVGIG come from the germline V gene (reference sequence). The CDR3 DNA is TGTGCCTGGAGGTCGGGACTAACCTACGAGCAGTACTTC. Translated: CAWRSGLTYEQYF.

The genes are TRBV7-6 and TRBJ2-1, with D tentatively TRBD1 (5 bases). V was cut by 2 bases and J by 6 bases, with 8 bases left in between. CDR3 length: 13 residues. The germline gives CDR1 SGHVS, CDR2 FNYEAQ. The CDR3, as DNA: TGTGCCAGCAGCTTACGTAGGGGCAATGAGCAGTTCTTC. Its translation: CASSLRRGNEQFF.

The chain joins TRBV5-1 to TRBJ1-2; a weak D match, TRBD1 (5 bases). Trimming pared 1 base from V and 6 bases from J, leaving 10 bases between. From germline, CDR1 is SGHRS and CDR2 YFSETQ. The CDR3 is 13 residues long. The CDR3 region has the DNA TGCGCCAGCAGCTTGTCGGGGCTGGATGGCTACACCTTC. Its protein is CASSLSGLDGYTF.

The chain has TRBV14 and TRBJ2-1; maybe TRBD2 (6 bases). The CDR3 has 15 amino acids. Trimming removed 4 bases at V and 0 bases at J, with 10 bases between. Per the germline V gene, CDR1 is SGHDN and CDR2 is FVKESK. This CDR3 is CASSLSGTSYNEQFF. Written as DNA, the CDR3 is TGTGCCAGCAGCCTTAGCGGTACCTCCTACAATGAGCAGTTCTTC.

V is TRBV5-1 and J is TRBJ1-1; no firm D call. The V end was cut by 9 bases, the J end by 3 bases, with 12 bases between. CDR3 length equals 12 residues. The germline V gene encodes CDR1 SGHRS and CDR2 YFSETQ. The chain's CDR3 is CAKSDGDTEAFF. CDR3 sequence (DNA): TGCGCCAAATCGGACGGAGACACTGAAGCTTTCTTT.

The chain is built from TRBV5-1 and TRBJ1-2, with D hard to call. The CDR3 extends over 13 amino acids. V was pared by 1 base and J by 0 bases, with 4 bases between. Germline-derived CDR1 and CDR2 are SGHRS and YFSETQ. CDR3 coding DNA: TGCGCCAGCAGCTTGTTGTCTAACTATGGCTACACCTTC. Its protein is CASSLLSNYGYTF.

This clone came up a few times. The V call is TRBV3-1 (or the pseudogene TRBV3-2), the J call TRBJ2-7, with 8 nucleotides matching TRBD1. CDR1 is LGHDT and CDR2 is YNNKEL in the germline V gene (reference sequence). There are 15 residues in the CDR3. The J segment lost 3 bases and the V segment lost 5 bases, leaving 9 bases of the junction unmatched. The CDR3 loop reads CASSFGQGVNYEQYF. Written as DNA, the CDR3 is TGTGCCAGCAGCTTTGGACAGGGAGTGAACTACGAGCAGTACTTC.

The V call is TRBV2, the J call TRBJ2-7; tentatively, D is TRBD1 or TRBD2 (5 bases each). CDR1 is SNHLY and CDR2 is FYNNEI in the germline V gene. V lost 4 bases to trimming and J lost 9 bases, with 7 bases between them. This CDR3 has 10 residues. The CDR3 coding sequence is TGTGCCAGCAGTGTCGGGGCGCAGTACTTC. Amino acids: CASSVGAQYF.

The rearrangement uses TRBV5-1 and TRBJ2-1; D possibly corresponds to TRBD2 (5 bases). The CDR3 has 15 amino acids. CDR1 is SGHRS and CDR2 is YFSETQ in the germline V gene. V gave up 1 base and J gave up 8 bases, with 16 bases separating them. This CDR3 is CASSLPPSNRHEQFF. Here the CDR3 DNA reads TGCGCCAGCAGCTTGCCCCCTAGCAATAGGCATGAGCAGTTCTTC.

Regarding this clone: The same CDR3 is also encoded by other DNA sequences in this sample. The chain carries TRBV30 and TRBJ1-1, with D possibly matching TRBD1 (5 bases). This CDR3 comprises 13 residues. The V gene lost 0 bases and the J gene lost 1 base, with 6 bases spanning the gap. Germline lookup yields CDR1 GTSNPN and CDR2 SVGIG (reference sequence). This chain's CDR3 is CAWSVQGNTEAFF. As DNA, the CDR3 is TGTGCCTGGAGTGTTCAGGGGAACACTGAAGCTTTCTTT.

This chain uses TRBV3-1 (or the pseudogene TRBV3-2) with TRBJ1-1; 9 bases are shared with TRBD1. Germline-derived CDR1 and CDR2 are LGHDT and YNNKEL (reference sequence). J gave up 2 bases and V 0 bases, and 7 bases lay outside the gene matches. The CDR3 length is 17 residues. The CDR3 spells CASSQDNRGRLNTEAFF. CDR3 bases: TGTGCCAGCAGCCAAGACAACAGGGGGCGTTTAAACACTGAAGCTTTCTTT.

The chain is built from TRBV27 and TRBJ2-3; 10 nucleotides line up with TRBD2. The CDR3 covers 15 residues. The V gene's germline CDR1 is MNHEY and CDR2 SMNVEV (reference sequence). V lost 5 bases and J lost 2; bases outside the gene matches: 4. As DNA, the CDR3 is TGTGCCAGCAGTCACCTAGCGGGGGACACAGATACGCAGTATTTT. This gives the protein CASSHLAGDTDTQYF.

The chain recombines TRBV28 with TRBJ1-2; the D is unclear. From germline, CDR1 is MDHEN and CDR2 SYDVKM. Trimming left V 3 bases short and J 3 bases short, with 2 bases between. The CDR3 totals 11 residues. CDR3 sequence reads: CASSFYYGYTF. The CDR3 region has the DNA TGTGCCAGCAGTTTCTACTATGGCTACACCTTC.